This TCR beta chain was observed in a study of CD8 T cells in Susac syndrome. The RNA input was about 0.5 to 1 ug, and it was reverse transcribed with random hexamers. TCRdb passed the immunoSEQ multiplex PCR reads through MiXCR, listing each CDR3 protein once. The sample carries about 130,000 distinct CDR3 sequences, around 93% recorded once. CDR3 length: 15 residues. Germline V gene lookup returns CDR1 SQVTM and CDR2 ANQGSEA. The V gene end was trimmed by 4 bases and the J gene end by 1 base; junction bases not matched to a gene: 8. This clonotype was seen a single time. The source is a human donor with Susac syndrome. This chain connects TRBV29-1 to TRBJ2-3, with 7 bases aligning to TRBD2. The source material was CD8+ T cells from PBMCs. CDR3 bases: TGCAGCGTTGTGGGGGGAGGGGTGGGCACAGATACGCAGTATTTT. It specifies CSVVGGGVGTDTQYF.